This T cell receptor (beta chain) was identified in a study of OX40 agonist ivuxolimab in advanced cancers. Across the study: Ivuxolimab, an agonistic anti-OX40 (CD134) antibody, was given to patients.

The germline gives CDR1 MGHRA, CDR2 YSYEKL. Trimming cost V 4 bases and J 10 bases, with 14 bases left between them. CDR3 length: 13 amino acids. The assay was immunoSEQ multiplex PCR, and TCRdb's table has in-frame clones only and misses some. This table holds roughly 55,000 clones, approximately 83% found once. The source material was CD4+ or CD8+ T cells sorted from blood, sampled in a trial of the OX40 agonist ivuxolimab. This sequence was found in an adult with an advanced solid tumor such as melanoma, head and neck, liver or kidney cancer. The V and J genes are TRBV4-1 and TRBJ2-1, with a possible D match to TRBD2 (6 bases). The CDR3 region has the DNA TGCGCCAGCAGCCCGGGGGAGGTTCGGGAGCAGTTCTTC. This translates into CASSPGEVREQFF.